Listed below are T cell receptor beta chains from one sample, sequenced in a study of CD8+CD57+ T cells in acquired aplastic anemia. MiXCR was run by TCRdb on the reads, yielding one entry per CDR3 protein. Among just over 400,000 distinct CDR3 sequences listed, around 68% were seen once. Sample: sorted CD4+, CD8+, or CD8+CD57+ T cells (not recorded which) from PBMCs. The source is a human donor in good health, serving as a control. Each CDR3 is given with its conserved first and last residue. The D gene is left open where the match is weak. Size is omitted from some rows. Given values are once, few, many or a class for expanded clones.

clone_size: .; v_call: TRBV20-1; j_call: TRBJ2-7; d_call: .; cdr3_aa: CSARGCPRVKQYF; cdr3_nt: TGCAGCGCTAGAGGGTGCCCCAGGGTCAAGCAGTACTTC
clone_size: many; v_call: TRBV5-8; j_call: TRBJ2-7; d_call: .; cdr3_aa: CASSLRGERLHEQYF; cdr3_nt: TGTGCCAGCAGCTTGCGGGGAGAGAGGCTCCACGAGCAGTACTTC
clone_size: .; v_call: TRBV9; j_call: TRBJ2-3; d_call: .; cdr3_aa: CASSVVDSRADTQYF; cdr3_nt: TGTGCCAGCAGCGTAGTTGATAGCCGCGCAGATACGCAGTATTTT
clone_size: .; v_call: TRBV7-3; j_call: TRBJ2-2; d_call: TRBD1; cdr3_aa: CASSEGTGTGELFF; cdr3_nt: TGTGCCAGCAGCGAAGGGACAGGGACCGGGGAGCTGTTTTTT
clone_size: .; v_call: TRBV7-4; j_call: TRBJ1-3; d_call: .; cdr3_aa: CASSLARQTSINPIYF; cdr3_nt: TGTGCCAGCAGCTTAGCCCGGCAAACCTCTATCAACCCCATATATTTT
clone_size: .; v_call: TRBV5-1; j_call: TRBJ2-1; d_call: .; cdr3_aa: CASTHYKENFF; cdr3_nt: TGCGCCAGCACCCATTACAAAGAGAATTTCTTC
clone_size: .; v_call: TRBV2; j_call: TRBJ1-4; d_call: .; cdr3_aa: CASSLQASGKLFF; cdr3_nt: TGTGCCAGCAGTTTACAGGCCTCTGGAAAACTGTTTTTT
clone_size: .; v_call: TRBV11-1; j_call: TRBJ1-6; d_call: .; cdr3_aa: CASSLRGFNSPLHF; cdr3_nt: TGTGCCAGCAGCTTACGGGGATTTAATTCACCCCTCCACTTT
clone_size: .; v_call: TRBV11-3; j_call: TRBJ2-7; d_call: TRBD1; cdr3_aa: CASSSIRDRNYEQYF; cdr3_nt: TGTGCCAGCAGCTCGATCCGGGACAGGAACTACGAGCAGTACTTC
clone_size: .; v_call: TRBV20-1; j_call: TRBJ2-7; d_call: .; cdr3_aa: CSARDRGTNEQYF; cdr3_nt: TGCAGTGCTAGAGATCGAGGGACGAACGAGCAGTACTTC
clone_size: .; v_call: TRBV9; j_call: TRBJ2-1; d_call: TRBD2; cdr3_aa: CASSVGLANYNEQFF; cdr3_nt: TGTGCCAGCAGCGTAGGACTAGCCAATTACAATGAGCAGTTCTTC
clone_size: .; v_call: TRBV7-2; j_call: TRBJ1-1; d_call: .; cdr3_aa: CASSFCTRGVTAPFF; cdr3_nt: TGTGCCAGCAGCTTTTGCACCCGCGGAGTCACCGCTCCATTCTTT
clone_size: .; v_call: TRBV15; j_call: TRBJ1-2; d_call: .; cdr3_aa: CATRQVGDGYTF; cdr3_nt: TGTGCCACCAGGCAAGTTGGCGATGGCTACACCTTC
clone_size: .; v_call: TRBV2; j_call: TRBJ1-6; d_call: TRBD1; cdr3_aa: CASSVDRNSPLHF; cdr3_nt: TGTGCCAGCAGCGTGGACAGGAATTCACCCCTCCACTTT
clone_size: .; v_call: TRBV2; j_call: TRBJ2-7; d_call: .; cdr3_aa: CASSHAIDEQYF; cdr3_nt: TGTGCCAGCAGTCACGCGATCGACGAGCAGTACTTC
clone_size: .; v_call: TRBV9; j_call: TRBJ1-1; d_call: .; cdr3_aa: CASSRGTGTLNTEAFF; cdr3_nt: TGTGCCAGCAGCCGCGGCACCGGGACCTTGAACACTGAAGCTTTCTTT
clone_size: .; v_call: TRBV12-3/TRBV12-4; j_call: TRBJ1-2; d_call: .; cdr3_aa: CASSYTSVGDGYTF; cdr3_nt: TGTGCCAGCAGTTACACTAGCGTTGGGGATGGCTACACCTTC
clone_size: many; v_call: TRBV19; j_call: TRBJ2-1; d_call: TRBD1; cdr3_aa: CASSQGAAVEQFF; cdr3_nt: TGTGCCAGTTCACAGGGGGCAGCGGTCGAGCAGTTCTTC
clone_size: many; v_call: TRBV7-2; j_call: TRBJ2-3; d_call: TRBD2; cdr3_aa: CASSLGAGGRDTQYF; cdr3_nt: TGTGCCAGCAGCTTAGGGGCGGGGGGGCGAGATACGCAGTATTTT
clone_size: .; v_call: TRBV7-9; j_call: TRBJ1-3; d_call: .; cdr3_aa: CASTLGDRVAEYTIYF; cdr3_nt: TGTGCCAGTACCCTCGGGGATAGGGTGGCAGAATACACCATATATTTT
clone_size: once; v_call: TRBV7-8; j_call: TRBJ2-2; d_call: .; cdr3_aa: CASSLKGGPGTGELFF; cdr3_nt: TGTGCCAGCAGCTTAAAAGGGGGGCCGGGCACCGGGGAGCTGTTTTTT
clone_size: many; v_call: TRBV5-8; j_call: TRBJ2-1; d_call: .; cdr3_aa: CASSGEQGGSNEQFF; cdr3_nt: TGTGCCAGCAGCGGAGAACAGGGTGGGTCCAATGAGCAGTTCTTC
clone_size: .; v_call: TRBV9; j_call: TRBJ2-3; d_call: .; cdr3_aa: CASSVGTGAYEQSQYF; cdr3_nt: TGTGCCAGCAGCGTCGGAACGGGGGCCTACGAGCAGTCGCAGTATTTT
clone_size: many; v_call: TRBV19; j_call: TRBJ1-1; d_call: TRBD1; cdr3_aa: CASSMGRGHEDTEAFF; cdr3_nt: TGTGCCAGTAGTATGGGCAGGGGGCATGAGGACACTGAAGCTTTCTTT
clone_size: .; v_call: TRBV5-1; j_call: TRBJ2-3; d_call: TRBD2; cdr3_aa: CASSVSGGRDTQYF; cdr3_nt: TGTGCCAGCAGCGTCAGCGGGGGGCGGGATACGCAGTATTTT
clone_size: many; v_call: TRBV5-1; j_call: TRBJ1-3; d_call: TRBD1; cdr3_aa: CASSPEQGMSGNTIYF; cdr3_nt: TGCGCCAGCAGCCCGGAACAGGGGATGTCTGGAAACACCATATATTTT
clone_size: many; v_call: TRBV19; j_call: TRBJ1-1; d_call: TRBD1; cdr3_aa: CASSAGTENTEAFF; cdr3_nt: TGTGCCAGTAGTGCTGGGACAGAGAACACTGAAGCTTTCTTT
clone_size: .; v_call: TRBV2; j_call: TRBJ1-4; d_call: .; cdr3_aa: CASSLTDNEKLFF; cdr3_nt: TGTGCCAGTAGCTTGACGGATAATGAAAAACTGTTTTTT
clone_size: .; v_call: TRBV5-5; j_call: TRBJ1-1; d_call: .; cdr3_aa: CASSLRDGRFNTEAFF; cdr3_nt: TGTGCCAGCAGCTTGAGGGACGGAAGATTTAACACTGAAGCTTTCTTT
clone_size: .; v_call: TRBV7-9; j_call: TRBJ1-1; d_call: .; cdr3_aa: CASSFLGGIEAFF; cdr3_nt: TGTGCCAGCAGCTTCCTAGGGGGGATTGAAGCTTTCTTT
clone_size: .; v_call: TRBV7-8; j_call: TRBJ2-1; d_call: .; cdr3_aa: CASSQEQNTEAFFGF; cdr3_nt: TGTGCCAGCAGCCAAGAACAGAACACTGAAGCGTTCTTTGGCTTC
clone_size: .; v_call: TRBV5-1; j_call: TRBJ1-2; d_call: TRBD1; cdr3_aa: CASSLDRGLNYGYTF; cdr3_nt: TGTGCCAGCAGCCTCGACAGGGGCTTGAACTATGGCTACACCTTC
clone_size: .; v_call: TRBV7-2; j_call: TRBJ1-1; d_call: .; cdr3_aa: CASSEGGGGGRRSVAFF; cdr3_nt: TGTGCCAGCAGTGAAGGAGGAGGGGGGGGACGCCGCTCTGTAGCTTTCTTT
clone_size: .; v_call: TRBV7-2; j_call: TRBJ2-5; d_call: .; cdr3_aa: CASSLGPPGQETQYF; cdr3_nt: TGTGCCAGCAGCTTAGGCCCCCCCGGGCAAGAGACCCAGTACTTC
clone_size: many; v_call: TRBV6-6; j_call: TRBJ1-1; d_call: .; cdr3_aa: CASTRAWDTEAFF; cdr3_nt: TGTGCCAGCACCAGGGCTTGGGACACTGAAGCTTTCTTT
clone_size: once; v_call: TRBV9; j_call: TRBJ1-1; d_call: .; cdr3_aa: CASSQRREATEAFF; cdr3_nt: TGTGCCAGCAGCCAAAGGAGGGAAGCGACTGAAGCTTTCTTT
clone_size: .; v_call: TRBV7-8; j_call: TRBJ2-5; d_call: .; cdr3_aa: CASSRYSEGTYEQQYF; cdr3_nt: TGTGCCAGCAGCCGTTACAGCGAGGGGACCTACGAGCAGCAGTACTTC
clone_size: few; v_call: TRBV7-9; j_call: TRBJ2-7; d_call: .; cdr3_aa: CASSLSQGEQYF; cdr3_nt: TGTGCCAGCAGCTTAAGCCAGGGTGAGCAGTACTTC
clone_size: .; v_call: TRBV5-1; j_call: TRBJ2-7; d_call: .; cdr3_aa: CASSLPGGACEQYF; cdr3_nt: TGCGCCAGCAGCTTGCCAGGCGGGGCCTGCGAGCAGTACTTC
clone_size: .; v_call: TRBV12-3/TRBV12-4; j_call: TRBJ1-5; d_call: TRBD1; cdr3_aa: CASSLGTGESETQHF; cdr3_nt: TGTGCCAGCAGTTTGGGTACAGGGGAGAGTGAGACCCAGCACTTC
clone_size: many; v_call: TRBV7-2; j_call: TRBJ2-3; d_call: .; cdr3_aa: CASRFTAGTDTQYF; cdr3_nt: TGTGCCAGCAGGTTTACCGCTGGCACAGATACGCAGTATTTT